This T cell receptor (beta chain) derives from a study of T cell responses to AZD1222 COVID-19 vaccine. Study in general: Timing groups of about 4 and about 12 weeks for second doses were pooled.

With regard to this clone: Its cognate antigen is unknown.

Findings and limits, study-wide: The donor cohort was predominantly white British with a female majority, and clonal diversity may have been underestimated. CD4 TCRs covered the whole spike, strongest at regions 160-218 and 743-854. Unmutated variant regions reportedly attract nearly half of all spike-specific TCRs.

Measured with immunoSEQ multiplex PCR; TCRdb has only the in-frame clones, and not every one. The sample has around 30,000 clones, just over 90% seen once. This TCR came from an adult in good health. The sequencing here drew on peripheral blood, taken on day 0 of AZD1222 vaccination.

CDR3 protein: CASPGQGNYGYTF. CDR3 DNA: TGTGCCTCCCCGGGACAGGGGAACTATGGCTACACCTTC. The V and J genes are TRBV30 and TRBJ1-2; 10 bases are shared with TRBD1. V gave up 7 bases and J gave up 2 bases; unmatched junction bases: 4. The CDR3 consists of 13 residues. The germline V gene has CDR1 GTSNPN and CDR2 SVGIG (reference sequence).